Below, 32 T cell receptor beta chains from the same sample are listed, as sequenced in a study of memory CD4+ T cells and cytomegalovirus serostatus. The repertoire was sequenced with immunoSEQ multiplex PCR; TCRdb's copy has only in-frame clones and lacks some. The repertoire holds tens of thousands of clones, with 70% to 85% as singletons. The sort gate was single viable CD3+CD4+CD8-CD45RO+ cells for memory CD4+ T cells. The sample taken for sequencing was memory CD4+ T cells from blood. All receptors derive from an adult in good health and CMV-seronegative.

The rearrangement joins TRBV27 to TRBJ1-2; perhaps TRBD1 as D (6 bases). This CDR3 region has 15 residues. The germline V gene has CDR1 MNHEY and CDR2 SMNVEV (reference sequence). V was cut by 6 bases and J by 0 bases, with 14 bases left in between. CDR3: CASRRADRANYGYTF. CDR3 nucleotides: TGTGCCAGCAGGCGCGCGGACAGAGCTAACTATGGCTACACCTTC.

The CDR3 nucleotides read TGTGCCAGCAGTGGGCCCGGACAGGGAGGTGAAGCTTTCTTT. This sequence encodes CASSGPGQGGEAFF. The rearrangement links TRBV6-1 to TRBJ1-1; TRBD1 aligns across 8 bases. Germline CDR1 reads MNHNS; CDR2 reads SASEGT. This CDR3 contains 14 residues. J lost 7 bases, V lost 4 bases, and 8 bases had no gene match.

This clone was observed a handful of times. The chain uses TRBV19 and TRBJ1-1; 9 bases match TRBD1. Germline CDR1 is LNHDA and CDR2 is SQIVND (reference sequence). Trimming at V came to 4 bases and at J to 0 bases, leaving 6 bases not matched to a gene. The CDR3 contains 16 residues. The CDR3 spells CASSNGQGTMNTEAFF. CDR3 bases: TGTGCCAGTAGTAACGGACAGGGGACGATGAACACTGAAGCTTTCTTT.

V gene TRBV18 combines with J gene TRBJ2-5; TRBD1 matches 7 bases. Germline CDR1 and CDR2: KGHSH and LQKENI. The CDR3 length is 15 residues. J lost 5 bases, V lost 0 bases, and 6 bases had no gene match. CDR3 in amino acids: CASSPPNRGRETQYF. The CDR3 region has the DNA TGTGCCAGCTCACCACCGAACAGGGGCCGGGAGACCCAGTACTTC.

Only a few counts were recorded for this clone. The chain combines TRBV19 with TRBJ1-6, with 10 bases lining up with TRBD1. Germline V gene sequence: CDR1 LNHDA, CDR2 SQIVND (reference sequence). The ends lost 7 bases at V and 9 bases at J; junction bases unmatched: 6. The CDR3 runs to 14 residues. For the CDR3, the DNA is TGTGCCAGTAAGCGGGACAGGGGAGGTTCACCCCTCCACTTT. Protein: CASKRDRGGSPLHF.

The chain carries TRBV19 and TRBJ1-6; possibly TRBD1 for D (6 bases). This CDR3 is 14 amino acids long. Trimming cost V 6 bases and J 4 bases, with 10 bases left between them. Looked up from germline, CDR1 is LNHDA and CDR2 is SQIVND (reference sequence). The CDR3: CASSGQPYNSPLHF. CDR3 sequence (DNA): TGTGCCAGTAGCGGACAGCCTTATAATTCACCCCTCCACTTT.

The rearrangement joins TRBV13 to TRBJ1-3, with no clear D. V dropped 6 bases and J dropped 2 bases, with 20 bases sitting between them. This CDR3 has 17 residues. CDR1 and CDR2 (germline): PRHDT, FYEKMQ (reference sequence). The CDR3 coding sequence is TGTGCCAGCAGTTTTGACAAAAGGGCCTTAGCTGGAAACACCATATATTTT. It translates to CASSFDKRALAGNTIYF.

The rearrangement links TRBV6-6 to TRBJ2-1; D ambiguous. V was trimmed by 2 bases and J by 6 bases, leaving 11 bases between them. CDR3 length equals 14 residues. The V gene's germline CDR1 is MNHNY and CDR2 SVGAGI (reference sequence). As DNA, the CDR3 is TGTGCCAGCAGTTACCTTGGTAGCCTCAATGAGCAGTTCTTC. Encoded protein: CASSYLGSLNEQFF.

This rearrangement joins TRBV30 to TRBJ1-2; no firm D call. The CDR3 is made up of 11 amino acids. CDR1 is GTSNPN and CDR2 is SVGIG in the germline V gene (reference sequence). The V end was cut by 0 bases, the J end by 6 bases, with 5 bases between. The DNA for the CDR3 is TGTGCCTGGAGTGTGGGTCATGGCTACACCTTC. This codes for CAWSVGHGYTF.

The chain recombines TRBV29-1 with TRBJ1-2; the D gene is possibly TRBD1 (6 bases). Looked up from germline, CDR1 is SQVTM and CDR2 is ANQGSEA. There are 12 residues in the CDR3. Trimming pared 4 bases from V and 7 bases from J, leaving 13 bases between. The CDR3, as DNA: TGCAGCGTTGCTACAGGGATGGGTGGCTACACCTTC. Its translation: CSVATGMGGYTF.

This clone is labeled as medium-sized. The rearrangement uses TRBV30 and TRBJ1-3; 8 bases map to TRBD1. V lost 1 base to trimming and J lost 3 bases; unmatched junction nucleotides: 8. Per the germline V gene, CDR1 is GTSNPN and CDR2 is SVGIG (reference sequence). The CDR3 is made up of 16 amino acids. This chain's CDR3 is CAWSAGGQGRGNTIYF. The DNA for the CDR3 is TGTGCCTGGAGTGCCGGAGGACAGGGCCGTGGAAACACCATATATTTT.

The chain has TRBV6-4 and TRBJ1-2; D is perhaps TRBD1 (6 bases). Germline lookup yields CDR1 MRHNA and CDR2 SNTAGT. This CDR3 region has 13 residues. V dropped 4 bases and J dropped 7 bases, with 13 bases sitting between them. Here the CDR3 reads CASSGQQGSGYTF. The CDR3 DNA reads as TGTGCCAGCAGTGGGCAACAGGGTTCTGGCTACACCTTC.

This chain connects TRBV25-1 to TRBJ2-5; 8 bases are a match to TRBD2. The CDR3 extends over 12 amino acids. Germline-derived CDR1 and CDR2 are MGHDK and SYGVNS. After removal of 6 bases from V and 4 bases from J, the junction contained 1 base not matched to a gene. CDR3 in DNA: TGTGCCAGCAGGGCGGGGGGAGAGACCCAGTACTTC. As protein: CASRAGGETQYF.

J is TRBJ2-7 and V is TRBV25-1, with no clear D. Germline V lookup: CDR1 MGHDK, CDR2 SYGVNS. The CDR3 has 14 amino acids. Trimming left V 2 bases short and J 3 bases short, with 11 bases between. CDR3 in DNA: TGTGCCAGCAGTGAAGAAGGGCCCCTCTACGAGCAGTACTTC. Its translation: CASSEEGPLYEQYF.

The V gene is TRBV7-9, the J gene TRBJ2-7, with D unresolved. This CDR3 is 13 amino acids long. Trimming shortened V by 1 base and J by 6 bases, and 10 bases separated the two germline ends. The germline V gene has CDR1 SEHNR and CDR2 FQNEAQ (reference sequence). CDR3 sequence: CASSLDSVGEQYF. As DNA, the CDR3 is TGTGCCAGCAGCTTAGACAGTGTCGGCGAGCAGTACTTC. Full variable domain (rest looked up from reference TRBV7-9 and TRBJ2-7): DTGVSQNPRHKITKRGQNVTFRCDPISEHNRLYWYRQTLGQGPEFLTYFQNEAQLEKSRLLSDRFSAERPKGSFSTLEIQRTEQGDSAMYLCASSLDSVGEQYFGPGTRLTVT.

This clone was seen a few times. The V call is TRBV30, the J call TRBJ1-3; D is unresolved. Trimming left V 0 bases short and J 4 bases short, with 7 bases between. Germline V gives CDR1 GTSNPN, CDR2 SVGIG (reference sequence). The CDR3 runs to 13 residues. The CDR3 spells CAWSVVGGNTIYF. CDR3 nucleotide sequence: TGTGCCTGGAGTGTAGTGGGGGGAAACACCATATATTTT.

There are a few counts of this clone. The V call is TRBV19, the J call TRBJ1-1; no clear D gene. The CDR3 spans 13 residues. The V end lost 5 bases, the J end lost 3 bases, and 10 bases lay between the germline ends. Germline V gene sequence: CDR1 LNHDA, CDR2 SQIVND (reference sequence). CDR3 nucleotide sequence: TGTGCCAGTAGTTCGGGGTACCACACTGAAGCTTTCTTT. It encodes CASSSGYHTEAFF.

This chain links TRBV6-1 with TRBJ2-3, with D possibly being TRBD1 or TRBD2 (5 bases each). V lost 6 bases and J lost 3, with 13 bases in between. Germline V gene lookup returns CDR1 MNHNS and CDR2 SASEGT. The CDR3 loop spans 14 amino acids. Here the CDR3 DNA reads TGTGCCAGCAGCGTCGGGACCCCTACAGATACGCAGTATTTT. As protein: CASSVGTPTDTQYF.

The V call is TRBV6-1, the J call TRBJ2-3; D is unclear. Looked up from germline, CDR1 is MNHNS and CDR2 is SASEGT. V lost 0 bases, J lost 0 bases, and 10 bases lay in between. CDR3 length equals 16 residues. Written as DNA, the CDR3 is TGTGCCAGCAGTGAAGCAAGTTACGGGAGCACAGATACGCAGTATTTT. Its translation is CASSEASYGSTDTQYF.

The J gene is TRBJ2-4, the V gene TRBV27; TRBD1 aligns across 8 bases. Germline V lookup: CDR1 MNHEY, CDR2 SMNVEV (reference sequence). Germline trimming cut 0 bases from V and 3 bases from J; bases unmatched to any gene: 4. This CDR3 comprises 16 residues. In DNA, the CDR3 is TGTGCCAGCAGTTTATCGTCTGGACAGGGCAAAAACATTCAGTACTTC. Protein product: CASSLSSGQGKNIQYF.

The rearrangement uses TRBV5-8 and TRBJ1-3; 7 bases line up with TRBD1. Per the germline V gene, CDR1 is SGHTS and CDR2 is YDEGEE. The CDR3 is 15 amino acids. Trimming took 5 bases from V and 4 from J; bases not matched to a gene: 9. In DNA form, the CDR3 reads TGTGCCAGCAGTTATCAGGGGGTGCGAGGAAACACCATATATTTT. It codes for CASSYQGVRGNTIYF.

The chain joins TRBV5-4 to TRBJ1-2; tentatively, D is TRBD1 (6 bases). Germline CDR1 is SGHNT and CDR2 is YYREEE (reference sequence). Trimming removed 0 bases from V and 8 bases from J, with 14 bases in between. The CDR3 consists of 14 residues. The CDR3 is CASSLVGPQGGYTF. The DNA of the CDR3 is TGTGCCAGCAGCTTGGTGGGCCCACAGGGAGGCTACACCTTC.

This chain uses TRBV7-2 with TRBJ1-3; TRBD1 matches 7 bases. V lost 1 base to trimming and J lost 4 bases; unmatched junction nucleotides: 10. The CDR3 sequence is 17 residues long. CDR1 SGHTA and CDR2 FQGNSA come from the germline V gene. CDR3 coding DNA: TGTGCCAGCAGCTTAGAGGGGGCAGCCGTTTTGGGAAACACCATATATTTT. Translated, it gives CASSLEGAAVLGNTIYF.

In DNA, the CDR3 is TGTGCCAGCAGCATAACGGATGGGGGGGGGCGCAATGAGCAGTTCTTC. It translates to CASSITDGGGRNEQFF. This chain connects TRBV9 to TRBJ2-1; tentatively, D is TRBD2 (7 bases). Per germline, CDR1 SGDLS and CDR2 YYNGEE. CDR3 size: 16 residues. V dropped 4 bases and J dropped 6 bases, with 20 bases sitting between them.

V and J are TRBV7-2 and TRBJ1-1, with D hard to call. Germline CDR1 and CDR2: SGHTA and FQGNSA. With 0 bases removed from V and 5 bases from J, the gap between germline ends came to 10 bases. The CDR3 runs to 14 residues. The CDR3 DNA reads TGTGCCAGCAGCTTAGCCCTAAGACGGACTGAAGCTTTCTTT. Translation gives CASSLALRRTEAFF.

CDR3 residues: CASTRTVSGANVLTF. The CDR3 region has the DNA TGTGCCAGTACCCGGACGGTCTCTGGGGCCAACGTCCTGACTTTC. This chain links TRBV19 with TRBJ2-6; D remains unclear. Trimming took off 7 bases at V and 0 bases at J, with 10 bases between the two ends. CDR1 is LNHDA and CDR2 is SQIVND in the germline V gene (reference sequence). The length of the CDR3 is 15 residues.

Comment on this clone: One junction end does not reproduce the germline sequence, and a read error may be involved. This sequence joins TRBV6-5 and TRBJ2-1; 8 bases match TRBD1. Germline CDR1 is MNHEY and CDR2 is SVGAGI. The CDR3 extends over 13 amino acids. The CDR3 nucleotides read TGTGTCAGCAGCCCCAGGGGGCAAAATGAGCAGTTCTTC. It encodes CVSSPRGQNEQFF.

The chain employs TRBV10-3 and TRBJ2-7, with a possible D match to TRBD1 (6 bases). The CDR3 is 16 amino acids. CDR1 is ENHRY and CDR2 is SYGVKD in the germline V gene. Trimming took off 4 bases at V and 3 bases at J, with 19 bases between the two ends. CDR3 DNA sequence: TGTGCCATCAGTGGGCGGACAGCCTTTAGTAGCTACGAGCAGTACTTC. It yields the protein CAISGRTAFSSYEQYF.

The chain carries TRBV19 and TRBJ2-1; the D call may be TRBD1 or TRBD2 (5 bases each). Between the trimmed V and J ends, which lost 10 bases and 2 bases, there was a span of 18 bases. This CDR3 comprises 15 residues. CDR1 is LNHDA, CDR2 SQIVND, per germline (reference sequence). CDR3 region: CATKTGDPAYNEQFF. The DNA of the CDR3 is TGTGCCACCAAAACCGGGGACCCAGCCTACAATGAGCAGTTCTTC. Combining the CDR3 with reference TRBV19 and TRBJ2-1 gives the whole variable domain DGGITQSPKYLFRKEGQNVTLSCEQNLNHDAMYWYRQDPGQGLRLIYYSQIVNDFQKGDIAEGYSVSREKKESFPLTVTSAQKNPTAFYLCATKTGDPAYNEQFFGPGTRLTVL.

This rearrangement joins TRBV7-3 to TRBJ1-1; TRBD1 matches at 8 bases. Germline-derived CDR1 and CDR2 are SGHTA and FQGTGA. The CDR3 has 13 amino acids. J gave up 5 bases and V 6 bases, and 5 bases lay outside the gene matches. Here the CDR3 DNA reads TGTGCCAGCAGTACATGGACAGGGACTGAAGCTTTCTTT. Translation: CASSTWTGTEAFF.

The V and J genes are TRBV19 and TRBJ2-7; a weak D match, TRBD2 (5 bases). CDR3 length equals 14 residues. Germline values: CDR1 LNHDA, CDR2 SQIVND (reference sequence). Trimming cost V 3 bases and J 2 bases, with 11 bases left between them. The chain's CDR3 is CASSIVGAAYEQYF. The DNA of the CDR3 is TGTGCCAGTAGTATCGTGGGAGCGGCCTACGAGCAGTACTTC.

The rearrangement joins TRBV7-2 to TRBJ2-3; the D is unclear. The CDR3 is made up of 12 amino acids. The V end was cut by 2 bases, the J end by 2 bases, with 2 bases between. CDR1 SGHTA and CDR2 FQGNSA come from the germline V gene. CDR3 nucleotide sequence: TGTGCCAGCAGCTTATACACAGATACGCAGTATTTT. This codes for CASSLYTDTQYF. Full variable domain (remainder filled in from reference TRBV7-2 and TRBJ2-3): GAGVSQSPSNKVTEKGKDVELRCDPISGHTALYWYRQSLGQGLEFLIYFQGNSAPDKSGLPSDRFSAERTGGSVSTLTIQRTQQEDSAVYLCASSLYTDTQYFGPGTRLTVL.